Presented here are 27 T cell receptor beta chains from one specimen sequenced in a study of beta chain features in type 1 diabetes. Since all of the isolated RNA was reverse transcribed, expressed TCRB transcripts were what got sequenced. Using immunoSEQ multiplex PCR, the repertoire was profiled, and TCRdb retains in-frame clones only, with some absent. The data show 80,000 to 90,000 clones, 25% to 35% seen once. Sequenced: stem cell memory CD4+ T cells from blood. These receptor sequences come from a woman aged 18-30 years in good health.

This clone has just a few counts. This chain uses TRBV7-3 with TRBJ1-2, with TRBD1 identical over 7 bases. Germline loops: CDR1 SGHTA, CDR2 FQGTGA. The trim removed 1 base at V and 7 bases at J, leaving 6 bases unmatched. The CDR3 is 14 residues long. The CDR3 DNA sequence: TGTGCCAGCAGCTTAAATACAGGGGAAACTGGCTACACCTTC. It yields the protein CASSLNTGETGYTF.

There are a few counts of this clone. The rearrangement joins TRBV18 to TRBJ1-2; TRBD1 matches 7 bases. This CDR3 has 16 amino acids. Germline V gene lookup returns CDR1 KGHSH and CDR2 LQKENI. The V and J ends lost 4 bases and 8 bases, in that order; junction bases with no gene match: 16. CDR3 DNA: TGTGCCAGCTCACTTATTACAGGGGAAAGAGGAAGCGGCTACACCTTC. This gives the protein CASSLITGERGSGYTF.

The CDR3 nucleotides are TGTGCCAGCAGGATTCCTCAGGGTAACGCTGAAGCTTTCTTT. Protein product: CASRIPQGNAEAFF. The genes are TRBV6-5 and TRBJ1-1, with TRBD1 as a possible D gene (5 bases). The V and J ends lost 6 bases and 6 bases respectively, with 17 bases between them. This CDR3 spans 14 amino acids. Germline assignment: CDR1 MNHEY and CDR2 SVGAGI.

The chain carries TRBV7-2 and TRBJ2-5; 11 bases line up with TRBD2. CDR1 is SGHTA, CDR2 FQGNSA, per germline. V lost 4 bases and J lost 5; bases outside the gene matches: 9. This CDR3 spans 16 amino acids. This chain's CDR3 is CASSSHLAGGQETQYF. The DNA of the CDR3 is TGTGCCAGCAGCTCCCATTTAGCGGGGGGGCAGGAGACCCAGTACTTC.

The rearrangement joins TRBV5-1 to TRBJ1-5, with D possibly TRBD1 on 5 matching bases. Germline V gene sequence: CDR1 SGHRS, CDR2 YFSETQ. Trimming removed 4 bases from V and 4 bases from J, with 15 bases in between. The CDR3 runs 15 residues. The CDR3 DNA reads as TGCGCCAGCAGCCGAATCCCAGACAGTAATCAGCCCCAGCATTTT. Protein: CASSRIPDSNQPQHF.

The sample holds a few counts of this clone. The V call is TRBV30, the J call TRBJ1-1; D uncertain. The CDR3 is 13 amino acids. Germline V lookup: CDR1 GTSNPN, CDR2 SVGIG (reference sequence). Trimming took 5 bases from V and 1 from J, leaving 11 bases between them. CDR3 protein: CAWHGSENTEAFF. CDR3 coding DNA: TGTGCCTGGCACGGGTCTGAGAACACTGAAGCTTTCTTT. The entire variable domain, with the rest obtained from reference TRBV30 and TRBJ1-1, is as follows: SQTIHQWPATLVQPVGSPLSLECTVEGTSNPNLYWYRQAAGRGLQLLFYSVGIGQISSEVPQNLSASRPQDRQFILSSKKLLLSDSGFYLCAWHGSENTEAFFGQGTRLTVV.

This clone was picked up a small number of times. The chain combines TRBV2 with TRBJ1-2; the D gene is possibly TRBD1 (5 bases). The germline CDR1 and CDR2 sequences are SNHLY and FYNNEI. The CDR3 contains 13 residues. V was shortened by 11 bases and J by 0 bases, with 13 bases between the two germline ends. CDR3 in DNA: TGTGCCGGTAAAAGGGGCTCTAACTATGGCTACACCTTC. Translation gives CAGKRGSNYGYTF.

V gene TRBV4-2 combines with J gene TRBJ1-4; 9 bases are shared with TRBD1. The CDR3 is 16 amino acids. The trim removed 4 bases at V and 0 bases at J, leaving 3 bases unmatched. Germline-derived CDR1 and CDR2 are LGHNA and YNFKEQ. CDR3 region: CASSPTGGTTNEKLFF. The DNA for the CDR3 is TGTGCCAGCAGCCCGACAGGGGGAACAACTAATGAAAAACTGTTTTTT.

This rearrangement joins TRBV4-2 to TRBJ2-1; D is perhaps TRBD2 (6 bases). V was pared by 1 base and J by 8 bases, with 12 bases between. The germline V gene encodes CDR1 LGHNA and CDR2 YNFKEQ. The CDR3 is 14 residues long. CDR3 bases: TGTGCCAGCAGCCAAGGGCTAGCGAACGATGAGCAGTTCTTC. As protein: CASSQGLANDEQFF.

The chain carries TRBV5-1 and TRBJ2-1; 11 nucleotides agree with TRBD2. Unmatched junction bases numbered 6, after V lost 7 bases and J lost 3 bases. This CDR3 has 15 residues. Germline V lookup: CDR1 SGHRS, CDR2 YFSETQ. CDR3 region: CASRGTSGNYNEQFF. DNA of the CDR3: TGCGCCAGCCGCGGGACTAGCGGTAACTACAATGAGCAGTTCTTC.

This clone has more than one count but fewer than ten. The chain links TRBV7-2 to TRBJ2-7; 7 bases agree with TRBD2. Per germline, CDR1 SGHTA and CDR2 FQGNSA. The CDR3 has 14 residues. V lost 0 bases to trimming and J lost 7 bases; unmatched junction nucleotides: 6. DNA for the CDR3: TGTGCCAGCAGCTTAGCGGGAGGGCCGGGAGAGCAGTACTTC. This translates into CASSLAGGPGEQYF. Together with reference TRBV7-2 and TRBJ2-7, the CDR3 gives the full variable domain: GAGVSQSPSNKVTEKGKDVELRCDPISGHTALYWYRQSLGQGLEFLIYFQGNSAPDKSGLPSDRFSAERTGGSVSTLTIQRTQQEDSAVYLCASSLAGGPGEQYFGPGTRLTVT.

The J gene is TRBJ2-2, the V gene TRBV13; 12 bases align to TRBD2. The CDR3 runs 17 residues. V shed 4 bases, J shed 2 bases, and the junction held 5 bases outside the gene matches. Germline V gene sequence: CDR1 PRHDT, CDR2 FYEKMQ (reference sequence). CDR3 nucleotides: TGTGCCAGCAGCTCATCGACTAGCGGGAGTAACACCGGGGAGCTGTTTTTT. Translating it yields CASSSSTSGSNTGELFF.

This clone was counted a few times. This chain joins TRBV29-1 and TRBJ2-6; 8 nucleotides agree with TRBD1. This CDR3 region has 14 residues. The germline CDR1 and CDR2 sequences are SQVTM and ANQGSEA. The V and J ends lost 7 bases and 4 bases, in that order; junction bases with no gene match: 6. CDR3 sequence reads: CSAIRGPGANVLTF. CDR3 coding DNA: TGCAGCGCAATCAGGGGGCCCGGGGCCAACGTCCTGACTTTC.

This clone was seen only a few times. This chain uses TRBV7-2 with TRBJ1-2, with 7 bases lining up with TRBD1. The junction had 9 bases not matched to a gene; V was cut back by 3 bases and J by 8 bases. CDR1 is SGHTA, CDR2 FQGNSA, per germline. The CDR3 is 14 amino acids. In DNA, the CDR3 is TGTGCCAGCAGCTTCCGGACAGGAGGGGGGGGCTACACCTTC. Amino acid sequence: CASSFRTGGGGYTF. The whole variable domain, remainder taken from reference TRBV7-2 and TRBJ1-2, is GAGVSQSPSNKVTEKGKDVELRCDPISGHTALYWYRQSLGQGLEFLIYFQGNSAPDKSGLPSDRFSAERTGGSVSTLTIQRTQQEDSAVYLCASSFRTGGGGYTFGSGTRLTVV.

This rearrangement joins TRBV7-2 to TRBJ2-2; no firm D call. The CDR3 has 15 residues. V gave up 0 bases and J gave up 2 bases, with 7 bases separating them. Germline assignment: CDR1 SGHTA and CDR2 FQGNSA. CDR3 coding DNA: TGTGCCAGCAGCTTAGCCGGGTATAACACCGGGGAGCTGTTTTTT. Its protein is CASSLAGYNTGELFF. Supplemented by reference TRBV7-2 and TRBJ2-2, the full variable domain reads GAGVSQSPSNKVTEKGKDVELRCDPISGHTALYWYRQSLGQGLEFLIYFQGNSAPDKSGLPSDRFSAERTGGSVSTLTIQRTQQEDSAVYLCASSLAGYNTGELFFGEGSRLTVL.

The genes are TRBV19 and TRBJ2-7; perhaps TRBD1 as D (6 bases). Germline V gene data show CDR1 as LNHDA and CDR2 as SQIVND (reference sequence). Trimming took 3 bases from V and 3 from J, leaving 12 bases between them. This CDR3 spans 14 amino acids. The CDR3 DNA follows: TGTGCCAGTAGTATGGACAGCGCTAGCTACGAGCAGTACTTC. Encoded protein: CASSMDSASYEQYF.

The J gene is TRBJ1-3, the V gene TRBV4-1; D remains ambiguous. CDR1 and CDR2 (germline): MGHRA, YSYEKL. V lost 3 bases and J 8 bases, leaving 20 bases between the germline ends. This CDR3 region has 16 residues. The CDR3 DNA sequence: TGCGCCAGCAGCCACCCGGGGAGCTCCCGTGGGCACACCATATATTTT. The encoded protein is CASSHPGSSRGHTIYF.

This chain joins TRBV5-5 and TRBJ2-1; no definite D call. With 0 bases removed from V and 0 bases from J, the gap between germline ends came to 7 bases. The germline gives CDR1 SGHKS, CDR2 YYEKEE (reference sequence). This CDR3 spans 15 amino acids. CDR3 loop: CASSLGLVSYNEQFF. The DNA of the CDR3 is TGTGCCAGCAGCTTGGGGCTAGTCTCCTACAATGAGCAGTTCTTC.

The chain employs TRBV18 and TRBJ2-3; weak D call: TRBD2 (5 bases). This CDR3 is built from 16 residues. V dropped 2 bases and J dropped 4 bases, with 16 bases sitting between them. Germline CDR1 reads KGHSH; CDR2 reads LQKENI. DNA for the CDR3: TGTGCCAGCTCACCAAGGGCTAGCTATGGGGCAGATACGCAGTATTTT. Encoded protein: CASSPRASYGADTQYF.

V and J are TRBV19 and TRBJ2-5; 7 bases map to TRBD1. V was pared by 5 bases and J by 4 bases, with 7 bases of the junction left unmatched. The CDR3 covers 14 residues. The germline V gene has CDR1 LNHDA and CDR2 SQIVND (reference sequence). CDR3 nucleotide sequence: TGTGCCAGTAGTTACCCGGCAGGGGGAGAGACCCAGTACTTC. It translates to CASSYPAGGETQYF.

This clone was counted between two and nine times. The rearrangement joins TRBV10-3 to TRBJ2-7; possibly TRBD2 for D (6 bases). The V gene's germline CDR1 is ENHRY and CDR2 SYGVKD. The V end lost 10 bases, the J end lost 3 bases, and 13 bases lay between the germline ends. CDR3 length: 12 residues. Written as DNA, the CDR3 is TGTGCCACGGGGGTGGAGAGCTACGAGCAGTACTTC. Its translation: CATGVESYEQYF.

This clone has just a few counts. The V gene is TRBV19, the J gene TRBJ2-1, with 7 nucleotides matching TRBD1. Germline V lookup: CDR1 LNHDA, CDR2 SQIVND (reference sequence). CDR3 length equals 13 residues. V shed 7 bases, J shed 9 bases, and the junction held 9 bases outside the gene matches. As DNA, the CDR3 is TGTGCCAGTACCACAGACAGGGATGGTGAGCAGTTCTTC. It is translated as CASTTDRDGEQFF.

This clone showed up just a few times. J is TRBJ2-3 and V is TRBV7-2; a weak D match, TRBD2 (6 bases). The length of the CDR3 is 15 residues. Trimming cost V 5 bases and J 0 bases, with 12 bases left between them. Per the germline V gene, CDR1 is SGHTA and CDR2 is FQGNSA. The CDR3 region has the DNA TGTGCCAGCAGCGTGGAGGGCAGTAGCACAGATACGCAGTATTTT. This encodes CASSVEGSSTDTQYF. Full variable domain (missing parts from reference TRBV7-2 and TRBJ2-3): GAGVSQSPSNKVTEKGKDVELRCDPISGHTALYWYRQSLGQGLEFLIYFQGNSAPDKSGLPSDRFSAERTGGSVSTLTIQRTQQEDSAVYLCASSVEGSSTDTQYFGPGTRLTVL.

This clone was seen only a few times. The rearrangement joins TRBV7-2 to TRBJ1-2, with a weak D call TRBD1 (6 bases). CDR3 length: 14 amino acids. With 5 bases removed from V and 6 bases from J, the gap between germline ends came to 16 bases. CDR1 and CDR2 (germline): SGHTA, FQGNSA. In nucleotides, the CDR3 is TGTGCCAGCAGCCCGCGACAGGTGGAGGATGGCTACACCTTC. Translating gives CASSPRQVEDGYTF.

The rearrangement joins TRBV30 to TRBJ1-1; D possibly corresponds to TRBD1 (6 bases). Germline loops: CDR1 GTSNPN, CDR2 SVGIG (reference sequence). V gave up 7 bases and J gave up 9 bases, with 15 bases separating them. The CDR3 is made up of 11 amino acids. The CDR3 reads CASGTNLKAFF. The CDR3 bases are TGTGCCTCCGGGACAAATCTTAAAGCTTTCTTT.

This chain links TRBV5-4 with TRBJ2-1, with 14 bases identical to TRBD2. In germline, CDR1 is SGHNT, CDR2 YYREEE (reference sequence). The V and J ends lost 3 bases and 9 bases, in that order; junction bases with no gene match: 11. The CDR3 extends over 17 amino acids. The CDR3 protein is CASSSGRLAGGQGEQFF. The CDR3 nucleotides read TGTGCCAGCAGCTCCGGTCGACTAGCGGGGGGGCAGGGTGAGCAGTTCTTC.

This clone was seen a few times. The V and J genes are TRBV5-4 and TRBJ1-1; TRBD1 agrees at 7 bases. Losses at the gene ends were 4 bases for V and 4 bases for J; bases not matched to a gene: 7. CDR1 SGHNT and CDR2 YYREEE come from the germline V gene (reference sequence). The CDR3 consists of 14 residues. CDR3 bases: TGTGCCAGCAGCAACGATCCAGGGGGCACTGAAGCTTTCTTT. It is translated as CASSNDPGGTEAFF.